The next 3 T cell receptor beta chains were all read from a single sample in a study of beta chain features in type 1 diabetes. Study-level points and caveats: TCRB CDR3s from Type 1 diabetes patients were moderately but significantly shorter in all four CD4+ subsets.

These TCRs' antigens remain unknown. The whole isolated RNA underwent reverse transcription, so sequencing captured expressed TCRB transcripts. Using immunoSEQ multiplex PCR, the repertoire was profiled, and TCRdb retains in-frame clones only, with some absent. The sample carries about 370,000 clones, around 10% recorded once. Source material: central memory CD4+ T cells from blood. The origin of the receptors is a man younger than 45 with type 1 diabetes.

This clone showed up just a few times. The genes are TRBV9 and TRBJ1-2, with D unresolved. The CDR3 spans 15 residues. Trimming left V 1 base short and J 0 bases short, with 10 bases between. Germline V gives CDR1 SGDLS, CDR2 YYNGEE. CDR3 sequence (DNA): TGTGCCAGCAGCGTAACCCCCAGGCCTAACTATGGCTACACCTTC. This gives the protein CASSVTPRPNYGYTF.

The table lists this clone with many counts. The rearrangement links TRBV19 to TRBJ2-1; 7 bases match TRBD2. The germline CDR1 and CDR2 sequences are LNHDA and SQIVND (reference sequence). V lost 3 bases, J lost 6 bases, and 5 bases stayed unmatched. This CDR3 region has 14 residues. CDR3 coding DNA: TGTGCCAGTAGTATTATCGGGGGGTCCAATGAGCAGTTCTTC. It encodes CASSIIGGSNEQFF.

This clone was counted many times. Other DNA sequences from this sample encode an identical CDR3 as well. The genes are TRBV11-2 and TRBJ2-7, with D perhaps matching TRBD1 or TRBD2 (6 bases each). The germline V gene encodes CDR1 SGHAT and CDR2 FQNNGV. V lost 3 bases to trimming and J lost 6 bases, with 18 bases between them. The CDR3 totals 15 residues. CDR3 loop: CASSFYEGGWSEQYF. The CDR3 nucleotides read TGTGCCAGCAGCTTCTATGAGGGGGGTTGGAGCGAGCAGTACTTC.